Listed below are T cell receptor beta chains from one sample, sequenced in a study of shared clonotypes between healthy human individuals. Clones were read by immunoSEQ multiplex PCR, and TCRdb kept only the in-frame ones, dropping some. Of about 2,100,000 clones listed, 85% to 95% were seen once; the top ten hold 1.7%. Specimen: naive CD8+ T cells from PBMCs. Receptors were obtained from a man younger than 30 in good health. Some clones in this sample may be carry-over from other donors' samples. Both conserved end residues are part of each CDR3. The order of the fields is CDR3 protein, clone size, V gene. The size field is filled for only some rows; it gives once, few, many or a size class.

cdr3_aa: CASSEWAGVYEQYF
clone_size: NA
v_call: TRBV6-1

cdr3_aa: CASSVDGASSYNEQFF
clone_size: NA
v_call: TRBV9

cdr3_aa: CASSPLAGTEKKLFF
clone_size: NA
v_call: TRBV4-1

cdr3_aa: CASSGTILPYNEQFF
clone_size: once
v_call: TRBV7-2

cdr3_aa: CAWTFAGPETQYF
clone_size: NA
v_call: TRBV30

cdr3_aa: CASSFPRQASSGANVLTF
clone_size: NA
v_call: TRBV7-9

cdr3_aa: CASSPSDGAPYEQYF
clone_size: NA
v_call: TRBV18

cdr3_aa: CAISESSIGADTQYF
clone_size: NA
v_call: TRBV10-3

cdr3_aa: CASSLGAGFYEQYF
clone_size: NA
v_call: TRBV7-8

cdr3_aa: CASSMVAGATEAFF
clone_size: once
v_call: TRBV19

cdr3_aa: CASSLSWTKQETQYF
clone_size: NA
v_call: TRBV7-6

cdr3_aa: CASTTQSKGRDYGYTF
clone_size: NA
v_call: TRBV28

cdr3_aa: CASSMNQDTQYF
clone_size: NA
v_call: TRBV19

cdr3_aa: CASSPFHTTTNNEQFF
clone_size: NA
v_call: TRBV4-1

cdr3_aa: CASSYSSGGPVAEQYF
clone_size: NA
v_call: TRBV6-6

cdr3_aa: CASSRLAAPYEQYF
clone_size: NA
v_call: TRBV7-6

cdr3_aa: CASSQDDLARYNEQFF
clone_size: NA
v_call: TRBV4-2

cdr3_aa: CASATPPNYGYTF
clone_size: NA
v_call: TRBV27

cdr3_aa: CASSFLGATEAFF
clone_size: NA
v_call: TRBV28

cdr3_aa: CASRRHENTEAFF
clone_size: NA
v_call: TRBV28

cdr3_aa: CASSVPSRQAAQETQYF
clone_size: NA
v_call: TRBV9

cdr3_aa: CASSRTSGTNEKLFF
clone_size: NA
v_call: TRBV2

cdr3_aa: CASHRGFSNQPQHF
clone_size: once
v_call: TRBV28

cdr3_aa: CASSLGGIGRGNEQFF
clone_size: once
v_call: TRBV28

cdr3_aa: CASSGRQGPPPYGYTF
clone_size: NA
v_call: TRBV2

cdr3_aa: CASSLQGARLYNEQFF
clone_size: NA
v_call: TRBV6-7

cdr3_aa: CAISDLGEETQYF
clone_size: NA
v_call: TRBV10-3

cdr3_aa: CAIGVLDTQYF
clone_size: NA
v_call: TRBV10-3

cdr3_aa: CSVGQGGSNQPQHF
clone_size: few
v_call: TRBV29-1

cdr3_aa: CASSTGQGSYNEQFF
clone_size: once
v_call: TRBV5-1

cdr3_aa: CASSYWNTEAFF
clone_size: few
v_call: TRBV19

cdr3_aa: CASSLPGLAGAPYEQYF
clone_size: NA
v_call: TRBV7-9

cdr3_aa: CASTLSRGPGNTIYF
clone_size: NA
v_call: TRBV28

cdr3_aa: CAWSRDTEAFF
clone_size: few
v_call: TRBV30

cdr3_aa: CASSLEGMGNQPQHF
clone_size: NA
v_call: TRBV16

cdr3_aa: CASTLDSSSYNEQFF
clone_size: NA
v_call: TRBV7-8

cdr3_aa: CASSKGRAHGYTF
clone_size: once
v_call: TRBV27